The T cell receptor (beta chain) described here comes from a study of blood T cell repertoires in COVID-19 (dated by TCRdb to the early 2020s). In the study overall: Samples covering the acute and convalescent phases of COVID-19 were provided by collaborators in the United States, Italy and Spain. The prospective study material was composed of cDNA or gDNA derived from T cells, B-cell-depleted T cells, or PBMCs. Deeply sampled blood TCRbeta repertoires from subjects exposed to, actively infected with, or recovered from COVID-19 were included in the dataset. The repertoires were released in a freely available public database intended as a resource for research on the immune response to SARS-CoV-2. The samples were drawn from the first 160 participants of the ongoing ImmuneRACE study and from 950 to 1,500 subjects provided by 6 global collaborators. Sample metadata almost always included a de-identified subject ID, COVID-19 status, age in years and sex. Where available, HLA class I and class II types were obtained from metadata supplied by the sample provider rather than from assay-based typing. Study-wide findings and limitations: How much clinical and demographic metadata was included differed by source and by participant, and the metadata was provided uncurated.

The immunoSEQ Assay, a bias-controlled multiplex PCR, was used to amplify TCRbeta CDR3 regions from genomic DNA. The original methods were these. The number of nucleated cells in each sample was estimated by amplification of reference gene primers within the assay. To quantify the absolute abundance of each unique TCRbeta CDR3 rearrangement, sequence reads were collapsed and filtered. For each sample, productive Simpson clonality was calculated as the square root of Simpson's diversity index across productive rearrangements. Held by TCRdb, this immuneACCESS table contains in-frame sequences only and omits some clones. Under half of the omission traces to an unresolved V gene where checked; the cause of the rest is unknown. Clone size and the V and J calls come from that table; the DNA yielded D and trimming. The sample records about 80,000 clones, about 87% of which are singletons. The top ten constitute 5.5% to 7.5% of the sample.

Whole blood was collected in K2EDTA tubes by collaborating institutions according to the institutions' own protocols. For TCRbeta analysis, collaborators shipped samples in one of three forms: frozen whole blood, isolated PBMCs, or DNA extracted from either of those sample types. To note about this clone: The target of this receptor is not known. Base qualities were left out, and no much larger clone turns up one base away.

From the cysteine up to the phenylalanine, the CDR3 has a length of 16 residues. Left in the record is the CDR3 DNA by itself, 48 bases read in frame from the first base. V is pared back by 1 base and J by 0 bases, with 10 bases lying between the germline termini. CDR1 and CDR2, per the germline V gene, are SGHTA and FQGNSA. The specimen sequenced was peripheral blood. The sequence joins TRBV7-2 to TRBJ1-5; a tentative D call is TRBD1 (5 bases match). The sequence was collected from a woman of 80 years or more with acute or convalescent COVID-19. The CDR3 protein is CASSLEGLLSNQPQHF. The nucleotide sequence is TGTGCCAGCAGCTTAGAGGGGCTACTTAGCAATCAGCCCCAGCATTTT.